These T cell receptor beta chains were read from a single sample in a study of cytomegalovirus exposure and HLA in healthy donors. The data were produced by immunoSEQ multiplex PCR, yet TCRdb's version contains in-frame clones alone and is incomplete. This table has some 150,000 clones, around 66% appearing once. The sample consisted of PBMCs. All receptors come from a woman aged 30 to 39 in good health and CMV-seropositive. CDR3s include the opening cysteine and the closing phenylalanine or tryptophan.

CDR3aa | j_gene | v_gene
CASSKSGGADTQYF | TRBJ2-3 | TRBV7-9
CASSPGGGLSYEQYF | TRBJ2-7 | TRBV19
CASSLAGYSNQPQHF | TRBJ1-5 | TRBV5-6
CASSSLSSYEQYF | TRBJ2-7 | TRBV5-6
CASSPTGKAYEQYF | TRBJ2-7 | TRBV14
CASSLEGLTTDTQYF | TRBJ2-3 | TRBV11-1
CASSQATGDRGRADTQYF | TRBJ2-3 | TRBV4-1
CASSATTGATNEKLFF | TRBJ1-4 | TRBV9
CASSLFKLEDYLNYGYTF | TRBJ1-2 | TRBV7-9
CASSIGGYNQPQHF | TRBJ1-5 | TRBV19
CAWSLGRDQPQHF | TRBJ1-5 | TRBV30
CASSSTGTGENYGYTF | TRBJ1-2 | TRBV7-2
CASSPAGNQETQYF | TRBJ2-5 | TRBV18
CASSHHRGSGTDTQYF | TRBJ2-3 | TRBV5-8
CARDTGFSGNTIYF | TRBJ1-3 | TRBV10-1
CASSLAARGVETQYF | TRBJ2-5 | TRBV5-1
CASSFAGADTQYF | TRBJ2-3 | TRBV27
CASSGGFLNTEAFF | TRBJ1-1 | TRBV19
CASRPRDRGRGGYTF | TRBJ1-2 | TRBV19
CASSPRQEFNEKLFF | TRBJ1-4 | TRBV5-1
CASSPAGPYEQYF | TRBJ2-7 | TRBV25-1
CSVQAGDGTGELFF | TRBJ2-2 | TRBV29-1
CASTLDRVQAFF | TRBJ1-1 | TRBV5-6
CASSPPRFAQRSYEQYF | TRBJ2-7 | TRBV18
CASRASGRSYEQYF | TRBJ2-7 | TRBV7-9
CASRELSYGYTF | TRBJ1-2 | TRBV28
CASSGQPLTYEQYF | TRBJ2-7 | TRBV10-2
CASSLMTSGDGTQYF | TRBJ2-5 | TRBV5-1
CASSLGRGRGNTIYF | TRBJ1-3 | TRBV7-2
CASSEPGGQDSFGYTF | TRBJ1-2 | TRBV6-1
CASSTRTRETYEQYF | TRBJ2-7 | TRBV5-4
CASSLATRGVEETQYF | TRBJ2-5 | TRBV7-6
CASSLLLAGAYNEQFF | TRBJ2-1 | TRBV7-8
CASSSFDRDGTEAFF | TRBJ1-1 | TRBV5-1
CAISSGQNTEAFF | TRBJ1-1 | TRBV10-3
CASSLIVNTEAFF | TRBJ1-1 | TRBV7-3
CASSPSRTGVREQYF | TRBJ2-7 | TRBV19
CASSRRLAGGETQYF | TRBJ2-5 | TRBV5-1
CASSTGSYEQYF | TRBJ2-7 | TRBV7-9
CASSLLTGQANHYGYTF | TRBJ1-2 | TRBV2
CASSLGLAGGLREQFF | TRBJ2-1 | TRBV5-1
CASSPRGGDEQYF | TRBJ2-7 | TRBV9
CASSQRTSGYQETQYF | TRBJ2-5 | TRBV4-2
CSVGQPNTEAFF | TRBJ1-1 | TRBV29-1
CASSLGTSGSREQYF | TRBJ2-7 | TRBV7-9
CASRPGMLNEKLFF | TRBJ1-4 | TRBV4-1
CASSMAQDDTQYF | TRBJ2-3 | TRBV19
CASRTGGFQETQYF | TRBJ2-5 | TRBV21-1
CASSNTRGQHF | TRBJ1-5 | TRBV28
CASSLEWRAYEQYF | TRBJ2-7 | TRBV11-2
CASSSTGAAYEQYF | TRBJ2-7 | TRBV7-9
CASSLFAGVYNEQFF | TRBJ2-1 | TRBV5-5
CASDRARNEQFF | TRBJ2-1 | TRBV6-6
CAINESGVWDTNEAFF | TRBJ1-1 | TRBV10-3
CASSSAGTNEKLFF | TRBJ1-4 | TRBV5-1